Listed here are 15 T cell receptor beta chains from one sample, sequenced in a study of lymphopenia after photon versus proton radiotherapy. Clones were read by immunoSEQ multiplex PCR, and TCRdb kept only the in-frame ones, dropping some. Of 65,000 to 85,000 clones listed, about 90% are singletons. This specimen consisted of peripheral blood, obtained from a patient treated with photon-based radiotherapy. These receptor sequences come from a woman between 40 and 55 years old with cholangiocarcinoma.

CDR3 sequence reads: CASSRNGGAGYNEQFF. CDR3 bases: TGCGCCAGCAGCCGAAACGGGGGGGCAGGGTACAATGAGCAGTTCTTC. The V and J genes are TRBV23-1 and TRBJ2-1; the match to TRBD2 covers 8 bases. TRBV23-1 is an ORF for which the function is uncertain. The CDR3 has 16 residues. The V segment lost 6 bases and the J segment 4 bases; nucleotides outside the gene matches: 11.

This clone was recorded a few times. The rearrangement uses TRBV6-1 and TRBJ1-2; D might be TRBD1 (5 bases). The germline gives CDR1 MNHNS, CDR2 SASEGT. The CDR3 runs 10 residues. With 1 base removed from V and 14 bases from J, the gap between germline ends came to 8 bases. DNA of the CDR3: TGTGCCAGCAGTGAAGGTGGGGGAACCTTC. As protein: CASSEGGGTF.

The chain is built from TRBV18 and TRBJ2-7, with a weak D call TRBD1 (6 bases). V lost 3 bases to trimming and J lost 0 bases, with 12 bases between them. Germline-derived CDR1 and CDR2 are KGHSH and LQKENI. There are 15 residues in the CDR3. CDR3: CASSPRQANSYEQYF. The CDR3 DNA follows: TGTGCCAGCTCACCCAGACAGGCAAACTCCTACGAGCAGTACTTC.

The V gene is TRBV6-1, the J gene TRBJ2-7; 9 bases match TRBD1. Germline V gives CDR1 MNHNS, CDR2 SASEGT. J lost 4 bases, V lost 3 bases, and 22 bases had no gene match. There are 20 residues in the CDR3. CDR3 bases: TGTGCCAGCAGTGACCTTATTGGACAGGGGTCGGTTTGGGCTACATACGAGCAGTACTTC. Amino acid sequence: CASSDLIGQGSVWATYEQYF.

The chain recombines TRBV7-2 with TRBJ2-3; 8 bases are shared with TRBD2. Looked up from germline, CDR1 is SGHTA and CDR2 is FQGNSA. Trimming at V came to 2 bases and at J to 2 bases, leaving 12 bases not matched to a gene. The CDR3 has 18 amino acids. This chain's CDR3 is CASSLTPRIAGNTDTQYF. DNA for the CDR3: TGTGCCAGCAGCTTAACCCCCCGGATAGCGGGAAACACAGATACGCAGTATTTT.

The chain has TRBV29-1 and TRBJ1-2; D uncertain. V was trimmed by 3 bases and J by 6 bases, leaving 11 bases between them. Germline V CDR1 and CDR2: SQVTM, ANQGSEA. The CDR3 loop spans 12 amino acids. CDR3 coding DNA: TGCAGCGTTGACCTGGGTACGAATGGCTACACCTTC. It specifies CSVDLGTNGYTF.

The chain couples TRBV5-1 to TRBJ1-1, with D possibly TRBD1 on 5 matching bases. V dropped 1 base and J dropped 4 bases, with 8 bases sitting between them. Germline assignment: CDR1 SGHRS and CDR2 YFSETQ. CDR3 length equals 13 residues. The CDR3 coding sequence is TGCGCCAGCAGCTTGAGAACAGGCACTGAAGCTTTCTTT. It specifies CASSLRTGTEAFF.

This sequence joins TRBV2 and TRBJ1-6; D call uncertain. This CDR3 contains 16 residues. Trimming took 10 bases from V and 0 from J, leaving 16 bases between them. Germline-derived CDR1 and CDR2 are SNHLY and FYNNEI. CDR3 loop: CATQRTESSYNSPLHF. CDR3 coding DNA: TGTGCCACCCAAAGGACGGAAAGCTCCTATAATTCACCCCTCCACTTT.

The V call is TRBV6-6, the J call TRBJ1-1; D is ambiguous. Trimming stripped 7 bases from V and 1 base from J, with 19 bases between. The CDR3 runs to 16 residues. Germline values: CDR1 MNHNY, CDR2 SVGAGI (reference sequence). CDR3: CASTKTRQAENTEAFF. In DNA form, the CDR3 reads TGTGCCAGCACTAAGACAAGGCAGGCCGAGAACACTGAAGCTTTCTTT.

The rearrangement uses TRBV30 and TRBJ2-1; D unresolved. CDR1 and CDR2 from the germline V gene are GTSNPN and SVGIG (reference sequence). Trimming removed 0 bases from V and 6 bases from J, with 6 bases in between. This CDR3 comprises 12 residues. CDR3 nucleotide sequence: TGTGCCTGGAGTGTACAACTCAATGAGCAGTTCTTC. Translated, it gives CAWSVQLNEQFF.

In this sample, this clone turned up once. The genes are TRBV7-6 and TRBJ2-3; 9 positions agree with TRBD2. This CDR3 contains 17 residues. Germline V CDR1 and CDR2: SGHVS, FNYEAQ. V lost 4 bases to trimming and J lost 2 bases; unmatched junction nucleotides: 10. CDR3 loop: CASSSEGAGGPTDTQYF. The CDR3 DNA reads as TGTGCCAGCAGCTCCGAGGGAGCGGGAGGCCCCACAGATACGCAGTATTTT.

The table lists this clone with a count of one. The rearrangement joins TRBV13 to TRBJ2-5; 7 bases are shared with TRBD2. From germline, CDR1 is PRHDT and CDR2 FYEKMQ (reference sequence). The CDR3 has 11 amino acids. Trimming at V came to 5 bases and at J to 10 bases, leaving 4 bases not matched to a gene. In nucleotides, the CDR3 is TGTGCCAGCAGCGGACGGGGGGACCAGTACTTC. It is translated as CASSGRGDQYF.

The V gene is TRBV7-8, the J gene TRBJ1-3; unclear D gene. The V end was cut by 5 bases, the J end by 1 base, with 18 bases between. This CDR3 contains 17 residues. Germline-derived CDR1 and CDR2 are SGHVS and FQNEAQ. The CDR3 DNA follows: TGTGCCAGCAGCCCGACCGCGGAACCGTTGTCTGGAAACACCATATATTTT. It encodes CASSPTAEPLSGNTIYF.

The chain combines TRBV7-2 with TRBJ2-1; D remains ambiguous. CDR3 length equals 17 residues. Deletions cut 5 bases from V and 0 bases from J, with 17 bases between. Germline V gives CDR1 SGHTA, CDR2 FQGNSA. Here the CDR3 DNA reads TGTGCCAGCAGCGACCAAGCCGCTATGAGCTCCTACAATGAGCAGTTCTTC. Amino acid sequence: CASSDQAAMSSYNEQFF.

CDR3 protein: CASRRRPPLLSTFSGNTIYF. The CDR3 region has the DNA TGTGCCAGCAGACGGCGGCCACCGTTACTCTCGACGTTCTCTGGAAACACCATATATTTT. The chain carries TRBV27 and TRBJ1-3; D remains unclear. Trimming pared 6 bases from V and 0 bases from J, leaving 27 bases between. This CDR3 comprises 20 residues. Germline V CDR1 and CDR2: MNHEY, SMNVEV (reference sequence).